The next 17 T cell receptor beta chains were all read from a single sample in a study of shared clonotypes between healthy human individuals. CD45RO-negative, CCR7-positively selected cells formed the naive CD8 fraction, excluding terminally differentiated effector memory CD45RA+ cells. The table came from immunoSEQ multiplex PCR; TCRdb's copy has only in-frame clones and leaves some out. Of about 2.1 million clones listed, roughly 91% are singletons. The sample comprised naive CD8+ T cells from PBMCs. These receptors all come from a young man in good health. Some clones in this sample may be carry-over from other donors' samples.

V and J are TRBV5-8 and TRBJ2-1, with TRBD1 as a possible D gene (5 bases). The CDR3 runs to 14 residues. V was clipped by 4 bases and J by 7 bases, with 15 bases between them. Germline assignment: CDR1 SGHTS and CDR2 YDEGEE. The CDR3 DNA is TGTGCCAGCAGCCCGGAACCAGGGCGGAATGAGCAGTTCTTC. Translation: CASSPEPGRNEQFF.

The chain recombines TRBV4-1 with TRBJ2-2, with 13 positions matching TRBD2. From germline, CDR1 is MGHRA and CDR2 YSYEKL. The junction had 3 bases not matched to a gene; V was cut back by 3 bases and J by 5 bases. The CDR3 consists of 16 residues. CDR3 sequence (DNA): TGCGCCAGCAGCCAGCGGACTAGCGGGGGAACCGGGGAGCTGTTTTTT. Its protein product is CASSQRTSGGTGELFF.

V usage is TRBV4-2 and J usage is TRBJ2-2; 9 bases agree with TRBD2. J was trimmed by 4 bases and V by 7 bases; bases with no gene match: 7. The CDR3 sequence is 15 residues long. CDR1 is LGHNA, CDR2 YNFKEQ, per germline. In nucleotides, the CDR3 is TGTGCCAGCAACTTAGCGGGAGCGACCACCGGGGAGCTGTTTTTT. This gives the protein CASNLAGATTGELFF.

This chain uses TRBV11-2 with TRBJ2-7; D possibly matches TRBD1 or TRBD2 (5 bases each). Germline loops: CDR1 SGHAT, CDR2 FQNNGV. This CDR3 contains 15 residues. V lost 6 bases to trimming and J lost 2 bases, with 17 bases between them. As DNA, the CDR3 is TGTGCCAGCAGACACCGGGACGGAGCCCCCTACGAGCAGTACTTC. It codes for CASRHRDGAPYEQYF.

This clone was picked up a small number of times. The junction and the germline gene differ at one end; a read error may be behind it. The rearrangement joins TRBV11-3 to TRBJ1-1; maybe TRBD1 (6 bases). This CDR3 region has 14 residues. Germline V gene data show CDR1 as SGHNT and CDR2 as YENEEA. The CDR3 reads CASSLGGGNAEAFF. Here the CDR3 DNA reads TGTGCCAGCAGCCTAGGGGGAGGGAACGCTGAAGCTTTCTTT.

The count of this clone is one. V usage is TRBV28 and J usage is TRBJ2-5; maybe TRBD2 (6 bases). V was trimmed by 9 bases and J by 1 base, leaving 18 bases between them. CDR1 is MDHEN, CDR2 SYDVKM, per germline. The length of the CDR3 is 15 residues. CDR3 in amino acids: CASTPGWEAQETQYF. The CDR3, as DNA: TGTGCCAGTACCCCGGGCTGGGAGGCCCAAGAGACCCAGTACTTC.

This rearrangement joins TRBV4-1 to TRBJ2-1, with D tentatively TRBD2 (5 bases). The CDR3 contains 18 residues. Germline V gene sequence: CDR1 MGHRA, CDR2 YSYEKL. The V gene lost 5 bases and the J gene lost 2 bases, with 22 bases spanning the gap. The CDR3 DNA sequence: TGCGCCAGCAGCGACGGGCGGGCCGTCCCCGGGGCCTACAATGAGCAGTTCTTC. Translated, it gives CASSDGRAVPGAYNEQFF.

The DNA for the CDR3 is TGCGCCAGCAGCCCCGCGGACGGCTACAATGAGCAGTTCTTC. This translates into CASSPADGYNEQFF. This sequence joins TRBV4-1 and TRBJ2-1; D is undetermined. Germline CDR1 MGHRA, CDR2 YSYEKL. The CDR3 consists of 14 residues. The V end was cut by 4 bases, the J end by 3 bases, with 10 bases between.

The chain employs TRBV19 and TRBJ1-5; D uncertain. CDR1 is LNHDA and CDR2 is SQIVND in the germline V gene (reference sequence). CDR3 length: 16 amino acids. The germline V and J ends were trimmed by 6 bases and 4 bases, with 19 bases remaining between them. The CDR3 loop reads CASSPSVGLKNQPQHF. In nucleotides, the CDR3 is TGTGCCAGTAGCCCGTCAGTAGGACTAAAAAATCAGCCCCAGCATTTT.

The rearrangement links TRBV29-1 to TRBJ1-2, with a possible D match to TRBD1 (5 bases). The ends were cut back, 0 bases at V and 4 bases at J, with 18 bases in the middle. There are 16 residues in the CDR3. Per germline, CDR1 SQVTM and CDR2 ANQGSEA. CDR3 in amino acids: CSVEDPPLRGPYGYTF. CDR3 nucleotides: TGCAGCGTTGAAGATCCGCCTCTGAGGGGACCCTATGGCTACACCTTC.

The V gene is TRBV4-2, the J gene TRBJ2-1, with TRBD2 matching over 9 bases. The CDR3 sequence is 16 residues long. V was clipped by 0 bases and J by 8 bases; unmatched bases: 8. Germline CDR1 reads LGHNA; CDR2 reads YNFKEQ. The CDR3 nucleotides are TGTGCCAGCAGCCAAGATCAGGGGACTAGCTATGATGAGCAGTTCTTC. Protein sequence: CASSQDQGTSYDEQFF.

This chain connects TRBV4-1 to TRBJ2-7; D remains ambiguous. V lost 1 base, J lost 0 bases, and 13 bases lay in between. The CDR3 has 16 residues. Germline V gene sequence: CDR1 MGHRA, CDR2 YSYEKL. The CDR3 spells CASSQGKSASSYEQYF. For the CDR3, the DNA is TGCGCCAGCAGCCAAGGGAAATCTGCGAGCTCCTACGAGCAGTACTTC.

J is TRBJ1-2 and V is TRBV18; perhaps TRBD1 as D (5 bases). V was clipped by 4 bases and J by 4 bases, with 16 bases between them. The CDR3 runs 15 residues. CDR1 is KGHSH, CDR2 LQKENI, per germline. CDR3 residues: CASSLEVGLGYGYTF. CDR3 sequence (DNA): TGTGCCAGCTCACTGGAAGTGGGGCTCGGCTATGGCTACACCTTC.

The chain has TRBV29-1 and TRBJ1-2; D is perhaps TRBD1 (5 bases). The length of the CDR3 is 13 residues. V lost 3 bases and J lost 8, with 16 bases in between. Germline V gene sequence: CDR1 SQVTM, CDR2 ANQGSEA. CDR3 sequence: CSVELDIGYGYTF. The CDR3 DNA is TGCAGCGTTGAGTTGGACATCGGTTACGGCTACACCTTC.

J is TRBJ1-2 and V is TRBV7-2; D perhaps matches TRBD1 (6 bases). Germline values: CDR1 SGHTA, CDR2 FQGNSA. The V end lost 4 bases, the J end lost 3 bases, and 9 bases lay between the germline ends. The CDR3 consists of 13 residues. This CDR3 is CASSSKGDYGYTF. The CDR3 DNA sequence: TGTGCCAGCAGCTCCAAGGGGGACTATGGCTACACCTTC.

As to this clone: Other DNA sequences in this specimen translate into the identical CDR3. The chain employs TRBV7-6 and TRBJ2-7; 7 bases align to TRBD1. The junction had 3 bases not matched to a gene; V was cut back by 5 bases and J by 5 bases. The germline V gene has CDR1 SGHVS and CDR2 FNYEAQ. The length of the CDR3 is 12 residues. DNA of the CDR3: TGTGCCAGCAGCAGTACAGGGGACGAGCAGTACTTC. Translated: CASSSTGDEQYF.

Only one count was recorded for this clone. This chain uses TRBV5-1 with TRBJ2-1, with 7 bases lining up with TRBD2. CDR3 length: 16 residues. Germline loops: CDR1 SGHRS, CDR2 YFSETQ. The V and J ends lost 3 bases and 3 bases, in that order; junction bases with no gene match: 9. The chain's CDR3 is CASSSLGRTGYNEQFF. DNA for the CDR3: TGCGCCAGCAGCTCGCTCGGGAGGACCGGCTACAATGAGCAGTTCTTC.